This T cell receptor (beta chain) appears in the sequencing data of a study of blood T cell repertoires in COVID-19. Study overall: T cells, B-cell-depleted T cells, or PBMCs supplied cDNA or gDNA.

Germline V gene lookup returns CDR1 SGHRS and CDR2 YFSETQ. J lost 1 base, V lost 6 bases, and 9 bases had no gene match. The CDR3 consists of 16 residues. Original processing notes: Nucleated cell counts were estimated from reference gene primer amplification. Sequencing was performed with immunoSEQ multiplex PCR; in TCRdb, only in-frame clones are kept and a portion is missing. That table is the source of V, J and clone size, and D and trimming were worked out from the DNA. The profile shows 80,000 to 95,000 clones, approximately 87% of them singletons. The sample was peripheral blood. The chain carries TRBV5-1 and TRBJ2-5; 10 bases map to TRBD2. The receptor was derived from a human donor in a cohort sampled during active COVID-19. The DNA of the CDR3 is TGCGCCAGCATGCCGGTGACTAGCGGGCTCCAAGAGACCCAGTACTTC. Amino acid sequence: CASMPVTSGLQETQYF.